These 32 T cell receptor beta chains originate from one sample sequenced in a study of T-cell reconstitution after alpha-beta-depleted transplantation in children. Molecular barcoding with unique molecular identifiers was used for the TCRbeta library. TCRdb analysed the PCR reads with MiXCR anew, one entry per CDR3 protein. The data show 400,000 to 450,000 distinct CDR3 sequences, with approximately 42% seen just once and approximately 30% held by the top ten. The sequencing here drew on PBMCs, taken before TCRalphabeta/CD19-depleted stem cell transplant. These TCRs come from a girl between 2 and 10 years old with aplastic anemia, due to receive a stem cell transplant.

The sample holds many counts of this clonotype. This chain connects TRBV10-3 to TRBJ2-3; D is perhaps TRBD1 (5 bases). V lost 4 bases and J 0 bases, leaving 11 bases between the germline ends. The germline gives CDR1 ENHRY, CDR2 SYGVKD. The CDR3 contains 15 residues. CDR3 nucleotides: TGTGCCATCAGTGCCGGACACCTTAGCACAGATACGCAGTATTTT. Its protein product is CAISAGHLSTDTQYF.

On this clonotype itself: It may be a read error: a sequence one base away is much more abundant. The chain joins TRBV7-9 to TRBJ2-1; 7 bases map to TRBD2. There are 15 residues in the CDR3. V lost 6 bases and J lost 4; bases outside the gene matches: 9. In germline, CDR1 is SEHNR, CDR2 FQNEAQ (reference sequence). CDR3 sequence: CASRLLTGRYNEQFF. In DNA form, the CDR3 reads TGTGCCAGCAGATTACTTACCGGGAGGTACAATGAGCAGTTCTTC.

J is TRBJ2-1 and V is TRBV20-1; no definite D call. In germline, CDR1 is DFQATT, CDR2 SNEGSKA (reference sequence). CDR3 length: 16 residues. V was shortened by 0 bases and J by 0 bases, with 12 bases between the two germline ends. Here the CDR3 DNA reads TGCAGTGCTAGAGACCTGGCCGGCAGCTCCTACAATGAGCAGTTCTTC. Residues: CSARDLAGSSYNEQFF.

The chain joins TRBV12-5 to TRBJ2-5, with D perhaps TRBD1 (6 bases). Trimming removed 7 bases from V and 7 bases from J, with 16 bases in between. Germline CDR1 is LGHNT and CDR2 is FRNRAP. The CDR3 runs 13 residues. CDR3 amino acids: CASEIGGVGTQYF. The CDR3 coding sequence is TGTGCTAGTGAGATAGGGGGTGTTGGGACCCAGTACTTC.

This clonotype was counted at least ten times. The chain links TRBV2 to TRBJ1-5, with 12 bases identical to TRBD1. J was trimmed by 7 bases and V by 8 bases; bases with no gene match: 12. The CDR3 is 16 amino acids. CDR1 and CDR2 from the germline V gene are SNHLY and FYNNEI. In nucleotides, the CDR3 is TGTGCCAGCTGTCCTCGCGGGACAGGGGGCGAACAGCCCCAGCATTTT. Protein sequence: CASCPRGTGGEQPQHF.

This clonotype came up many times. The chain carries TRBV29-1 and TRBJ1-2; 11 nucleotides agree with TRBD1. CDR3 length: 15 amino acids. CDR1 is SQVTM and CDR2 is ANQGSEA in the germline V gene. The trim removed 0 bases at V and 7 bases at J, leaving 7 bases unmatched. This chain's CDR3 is CSVEDQGQGESGYTF. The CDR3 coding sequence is TGCAGCGTTGAAGATCAGGGACAGGGGGAAAGTGGCTACACCTTC.

The CDR3 loop reads CASNIPGQATDTQYF. The CDR3 DNA is TGTGCCAGCAACATACCGGGACAGGCGACAGATACGCAGTATTTT. The chain uses TRBV27 and TRBJ2-3; 8 bases fit TRBD1. This CDR3 comprises 15 residues. Germline CDR1 MNHEY, CDR2 SMNVEV (reference sequence). V was clipped by 7 bases and J by 3 bases; unmatched bases: 9.

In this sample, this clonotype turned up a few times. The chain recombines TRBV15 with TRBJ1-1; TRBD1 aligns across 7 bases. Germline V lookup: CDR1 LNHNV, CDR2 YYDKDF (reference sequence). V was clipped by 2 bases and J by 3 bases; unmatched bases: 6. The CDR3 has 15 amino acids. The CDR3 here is CATSRNTGVDTEAFF. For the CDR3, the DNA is TGTGCCACCAGCAGAAATACAGGGGTTGACACTGAAGCTTTCTTT. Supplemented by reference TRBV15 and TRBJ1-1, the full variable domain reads DAMVIQNPRYQVTQFGKPVTLSCSQTLNHNVMYWYQQKSSQAPKLLFHYYDKDFNNEADTPDNFQSRRPNTSFCFLDIRSPGLGDTAMYLCATSRNTGVDTEAFFGQGTRLTVV.

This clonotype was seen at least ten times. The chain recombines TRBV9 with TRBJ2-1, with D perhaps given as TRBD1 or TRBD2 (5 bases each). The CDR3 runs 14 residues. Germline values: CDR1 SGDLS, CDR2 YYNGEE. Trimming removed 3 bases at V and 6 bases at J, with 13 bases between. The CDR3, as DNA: TGTGCCAGCAGCGCCGAGGGACCTAGCAATGAGCAGTTCTTC. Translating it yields CASSAEGPSNEQFF.

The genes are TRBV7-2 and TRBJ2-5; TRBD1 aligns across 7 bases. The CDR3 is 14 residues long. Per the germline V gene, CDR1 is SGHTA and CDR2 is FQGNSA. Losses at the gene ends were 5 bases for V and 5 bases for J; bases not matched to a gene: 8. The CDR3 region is CASSDRVRVETQYF. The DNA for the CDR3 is TGTGCCAGCAGCGACAGGGTACGGGTGGAGACCCAGTACTTC.

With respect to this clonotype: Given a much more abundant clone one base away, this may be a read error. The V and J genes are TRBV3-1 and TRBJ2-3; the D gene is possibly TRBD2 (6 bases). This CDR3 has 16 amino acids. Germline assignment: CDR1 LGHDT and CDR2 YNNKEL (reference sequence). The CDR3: CTSSPLDYPSTDTQYF. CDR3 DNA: TGTACCAGCAGCCCGCTGGACTACCCAAGCACAGATACGCAGTATTTT.

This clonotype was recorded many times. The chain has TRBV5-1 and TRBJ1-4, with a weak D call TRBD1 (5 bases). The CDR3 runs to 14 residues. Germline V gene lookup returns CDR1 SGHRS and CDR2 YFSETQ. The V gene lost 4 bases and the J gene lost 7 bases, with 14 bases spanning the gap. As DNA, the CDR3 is TGCGCCAGCAGCGTCCGGGACGGAGCTGAAAAACTGTTTTTT. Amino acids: CASSVRDGAEKLFF.

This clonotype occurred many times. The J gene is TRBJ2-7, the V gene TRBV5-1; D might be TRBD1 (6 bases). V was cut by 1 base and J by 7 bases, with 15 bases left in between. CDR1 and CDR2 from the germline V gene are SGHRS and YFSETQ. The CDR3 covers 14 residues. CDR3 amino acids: CASSLIWGQGEQYF. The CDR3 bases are TGCGCCAGCAGCTTGATTTGGGGTCAGGGGGAGCAGTACTTC.

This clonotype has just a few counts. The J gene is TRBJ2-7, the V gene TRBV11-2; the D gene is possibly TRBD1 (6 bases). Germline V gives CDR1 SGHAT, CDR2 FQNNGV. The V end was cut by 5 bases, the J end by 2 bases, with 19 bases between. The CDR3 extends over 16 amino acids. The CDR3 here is CASSPLNRATAYEQYF. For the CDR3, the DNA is TGTGCCAGCAGCCCTCTTAACAGGGCAACCGCCTACGAGCAGTACTTC.

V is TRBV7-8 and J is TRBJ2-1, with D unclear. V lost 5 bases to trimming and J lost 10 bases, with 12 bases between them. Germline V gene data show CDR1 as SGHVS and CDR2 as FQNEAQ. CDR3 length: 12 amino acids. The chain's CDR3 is CASSPISIEQFF. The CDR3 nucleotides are TGTGCCAGCAGCCCCATTTCTATCGAGCAGTTCTTC. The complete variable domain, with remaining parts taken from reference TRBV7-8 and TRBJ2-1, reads GAGVSQSPRYKVAKRGQDVALRCDPISGHVSLFWYQQALGQGPEFLTYFQNEAQLDKSGLPSDRFFAERPEGSVSTLKIQRTQQEDSAVYLCASSPISIEQFFGPGTRLTVL.

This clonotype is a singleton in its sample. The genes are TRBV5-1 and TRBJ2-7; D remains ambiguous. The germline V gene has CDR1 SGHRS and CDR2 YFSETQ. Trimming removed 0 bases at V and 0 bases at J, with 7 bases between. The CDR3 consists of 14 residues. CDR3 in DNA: TGCGCCAGCAGCTTGGACCAGAACTCCTACGAGCAGTACTTC. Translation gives CASSLDQNSYEQYF.

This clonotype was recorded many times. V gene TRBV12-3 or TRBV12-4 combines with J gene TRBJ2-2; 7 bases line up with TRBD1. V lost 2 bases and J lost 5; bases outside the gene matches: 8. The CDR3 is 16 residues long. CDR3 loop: CASSLRGPRATGELFF. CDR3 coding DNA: TGTGCCAGCAGTTTAAGGGGGCCCAGGGCTACCGGGGAGCTGTTTTTT.

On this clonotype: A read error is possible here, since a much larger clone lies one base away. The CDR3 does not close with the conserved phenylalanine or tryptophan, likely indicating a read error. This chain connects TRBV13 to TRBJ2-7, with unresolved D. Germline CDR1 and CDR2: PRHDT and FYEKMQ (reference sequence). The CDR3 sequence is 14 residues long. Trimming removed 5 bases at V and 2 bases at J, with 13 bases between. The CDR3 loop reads CASSPGLGTYEQYL. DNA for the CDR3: TGTGCCAGCAGCCCCGGTTTGGGAACCTACGAGCAGTACCTC.

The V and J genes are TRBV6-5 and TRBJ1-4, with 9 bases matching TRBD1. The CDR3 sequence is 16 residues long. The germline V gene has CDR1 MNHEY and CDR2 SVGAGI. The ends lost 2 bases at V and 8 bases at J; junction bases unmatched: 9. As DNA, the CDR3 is TGTGCCAGCAGTTACGTGGGGACAGGGTGGGGAGAAAAACTGTTTTTT. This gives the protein CASSYVGTGWGEKLFF.

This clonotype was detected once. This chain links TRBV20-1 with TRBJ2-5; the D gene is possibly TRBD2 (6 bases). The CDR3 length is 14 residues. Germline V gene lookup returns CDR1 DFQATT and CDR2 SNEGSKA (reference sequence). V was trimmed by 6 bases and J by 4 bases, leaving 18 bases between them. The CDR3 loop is CSALPGLAPETQYF. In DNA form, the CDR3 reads TGCAGTGCATTACCGGGACTGGCCCCAGAGACCCAGTACTTC.

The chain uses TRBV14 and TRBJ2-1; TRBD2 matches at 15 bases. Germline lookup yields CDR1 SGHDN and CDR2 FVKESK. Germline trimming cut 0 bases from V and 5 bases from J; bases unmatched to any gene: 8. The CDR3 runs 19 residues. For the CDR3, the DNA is TGTGCCAGCAGCCAAGACCAGGGGACTAGCGGGAGGACTCACAATGAGCAGTTCTTC. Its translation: CASSQDQGTSGRTHNEQFF. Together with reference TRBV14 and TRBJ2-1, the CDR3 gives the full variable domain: EAGVTQFPSHSVIEKGQTVTLRCDPISGHDNLYWYRRVMGKEIKFLLHFVKESKQDESGMPNNRFLAERTGGTYSTLKVQPAELEDSGVYFCASSQDQGTSGRTHNEQFFGPGTRLTVL.

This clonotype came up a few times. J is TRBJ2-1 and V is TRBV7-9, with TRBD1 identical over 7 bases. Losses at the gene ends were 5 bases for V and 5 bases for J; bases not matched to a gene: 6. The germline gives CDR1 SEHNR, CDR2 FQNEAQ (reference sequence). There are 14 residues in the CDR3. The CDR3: CASSPGTADNEQFF. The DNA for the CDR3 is TGTGCCAGCAGCCCCGGGACAGCCGACAATGAGCAGTTCTTC.

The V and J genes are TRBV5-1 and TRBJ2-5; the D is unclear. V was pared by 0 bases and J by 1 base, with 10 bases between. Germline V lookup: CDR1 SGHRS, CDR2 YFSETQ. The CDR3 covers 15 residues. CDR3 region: CASSLAGHPQETQYF. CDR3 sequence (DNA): TGCGCCAGCAGCTTGGCCGGGCACCCCCAAGAGACCCAGTACTTC.

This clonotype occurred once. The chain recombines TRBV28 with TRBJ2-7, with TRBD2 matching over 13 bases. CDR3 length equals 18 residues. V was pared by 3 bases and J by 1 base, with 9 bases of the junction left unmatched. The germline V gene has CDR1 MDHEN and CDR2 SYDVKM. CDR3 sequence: CASSFPWTSGSSSYEQYF. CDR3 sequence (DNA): TGTGCCAGCAGTTTCCCATGGACTAGCGGGAGTTCTTCCTACGAGCAGTACTTC.

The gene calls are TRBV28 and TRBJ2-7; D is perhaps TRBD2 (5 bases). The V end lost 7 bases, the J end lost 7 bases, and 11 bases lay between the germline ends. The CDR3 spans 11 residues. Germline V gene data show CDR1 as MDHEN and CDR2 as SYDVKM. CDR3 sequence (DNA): TGTGCCAGCACCCCGGGGATAGAGCAGTACTTC. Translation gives CASTPGIEQYF.

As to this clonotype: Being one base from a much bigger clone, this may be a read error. CDR3 bases: TGCTGTGCTAGAGATAGAGTTAGGGGAGTATCGGATGAGCAGTTCTTC. Protein product: CCARDRVRGVSDEQFF. V gene TRBV20-1 combines with J gene TRBJ2-1; D is tentatively TRBD1 or TRBD2 (5 bases each). The CDR3 consists of 16 residues. Germline CDR1 and CDR2: DFQATT and SNEGSKA (reference sequence).

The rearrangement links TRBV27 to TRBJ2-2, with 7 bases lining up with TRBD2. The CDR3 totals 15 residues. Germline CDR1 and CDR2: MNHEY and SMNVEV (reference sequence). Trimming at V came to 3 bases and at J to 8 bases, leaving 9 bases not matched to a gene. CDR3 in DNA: TGTGCCAGCAGTTTTCTTTTCGGGGGGATGGGGGAGCTGTTTTTT. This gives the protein CASSFLFGGMGELFF.

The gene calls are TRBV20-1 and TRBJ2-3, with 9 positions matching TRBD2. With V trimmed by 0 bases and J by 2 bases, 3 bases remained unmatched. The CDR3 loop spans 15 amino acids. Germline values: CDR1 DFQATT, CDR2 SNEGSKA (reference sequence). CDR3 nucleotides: TGCAGTGCTAGAGAGACTAGCGGACCCACAGATACGCAGTATTTT. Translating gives CSARETSGPTDTQYF.

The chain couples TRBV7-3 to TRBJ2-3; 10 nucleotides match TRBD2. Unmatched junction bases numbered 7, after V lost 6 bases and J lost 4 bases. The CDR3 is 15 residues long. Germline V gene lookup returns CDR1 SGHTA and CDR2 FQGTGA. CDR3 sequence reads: CASRSSGGGPDTQYF. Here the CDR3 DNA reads TGTGCCAGCAGATCTAGCGGGGGTGGGCCAGATACGCAGTATTTT.

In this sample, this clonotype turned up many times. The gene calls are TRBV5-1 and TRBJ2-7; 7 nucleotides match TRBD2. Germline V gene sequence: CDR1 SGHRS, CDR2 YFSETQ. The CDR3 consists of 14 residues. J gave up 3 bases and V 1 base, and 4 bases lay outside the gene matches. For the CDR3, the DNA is TGCGCCAGCAGCTTGAGCGGGGCGGACTACGAGCAGTACTTC. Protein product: CASSLSGADYEQYF.

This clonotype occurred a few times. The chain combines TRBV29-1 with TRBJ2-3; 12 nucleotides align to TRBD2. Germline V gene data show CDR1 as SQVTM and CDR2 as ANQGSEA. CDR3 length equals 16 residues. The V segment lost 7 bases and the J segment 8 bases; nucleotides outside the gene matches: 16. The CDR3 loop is CSAAPGLAGPGGTQYF. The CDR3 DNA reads TGCAGCGCAGCCCCGGGACTAGCGGGTCCAGGGGGTACGCAGTATTTT.

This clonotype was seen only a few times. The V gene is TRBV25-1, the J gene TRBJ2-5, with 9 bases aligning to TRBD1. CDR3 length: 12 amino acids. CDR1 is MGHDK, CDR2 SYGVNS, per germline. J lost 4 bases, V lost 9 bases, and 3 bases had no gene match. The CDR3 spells CASKTGGETQYF. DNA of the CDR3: TGTGCCAGTAAGACAGGGGGAGAGACCCAGTACTTC.